A selection of T cell receptor beta chains follows, all from one sample in a study of T cell responses to AZD1222 COVID-19 vaccine. This table comes from immunoSEQ multiplex PCR, and its TCRdb copy is limited to in-frame clones, with some not included. The table has approximately 190,000 clones, 90% to 95% seen once. The sample was peripheral blood, taken on day 0 of AZD1222 vaccination. The receptors were sampled from an adult in good health. The conserved cysteine and the conserved F or W are not part of the CDR3 here. Fields, in order: J gene, V gene, D gene, CDR3 protein. A D gene is named only where the DNA matches it firmly.

>TRBJ2-7|TRBV5-1|NA
ASSLAQGPYEQY
>TRBJ1-5|TRBV4-1|NA
ASSQAEQGRQPQH
>TRBJ1-2|TRBV10-3|TRBD1
AISEGRTGSVGGYT
>TRBJ1-1|TRBV21-1|NA
ASSNRQGIYTEAF
>TRBJ2-7|TRBV5-1|TRBD1
ASSLRSGTGTYEQY
>TRBJ2-2|TRBV11-1|NA
ASSLDTGRTGELF
>TRBJ2-7|TRBV11-2|TRBD2
ASSLQMLAGPYEQY
>TRBJ2-7|TRBV5-1|NA
ASSLGLFSYEQY
>TRBJ2-7|TRBV5-1|NA
ASKAAGSGYEQY
>TRBJ1-1|TRBV4-3|NA
ASSQDNGMNTEAF
>TRBJ2-4|TRBV4-2|TRBD1
ASSQDPGRGRSDIQY
>TRBJ1-2|TRBV19|NA
ASYGQGFSGYT
>TRBJ1-2|TRBV6-5|NA
ASSYSIVVNYGYT
>TRBJ2-7|TRBV15|TRBD1
ATSRGQGGLDEQY
>TRBJ2-7|TRBV28|NA
ASSLEPQSGYEQY
>TRBJ2-7|TRBV30|NA
AWGAYEMEQGAQY
>TRBJ2-7|TRBV4-3|TRBD2
ASSQDGRDYSPYEQY
>TRBJ2-7|TRBV27|NA
ASRGIFYEQY
>TRBJ1-5|TRBV6-5|TRBD1
ASGTVINQPQH
>TRBJ2-1|TRBV29-1|TRBD1
SDKGQGMYEQF
>TRBJ2-7|TRBV2|NA
ASRVSTGDYEQY
>TRBJ2-3|TRBV6-6|TRBD2
ASSQTSGRLDTQY